These 23 T cell receptor beta chains originate from one sample sequenced in a study of cytomegalovirus exposure and HLA in healthy donors. Clones were sequenced by immunoSEQ multiplex PCR, and TCRdb holds only the in-frame ones, with some missing. In the table there are hundreds of thousands of clones, approximately 90% of which are singletons. The sample was PBMCs. The receptors derive from a woman aged 18-29 years in good health and CMV-seronegative.

This sequence joins TRBV6-4 and TRBJ1-2; D possibly corresponds to TRBD1 (6 bases). V was pared by 0 bases and J by 1 base, with 9 bases between. The CDR3 loop spans 15 amino acids. Germline CDR1 and CDR2: MRHNA and SNTAGT. Written as DNA, the CDR3 is TGTGCCAGCAGTGACTCCTACAGGGTTAACTATGGCTACACCTTC. It encodes CASSDSYRVNYGYTF.

This sequence joins TRBV28 and TRBJ1-2; perhaps TRBD1 as D (6 bases). V was shortened by 4 bases and J by 7 bases, with 16 bases between the two germline ends. The CDR3 runs 14 residues. Germline loops: CDR1 MDHEN, CDR2 SYDVKM. As DNA, the CDR3 is TGTGCCAGCAGTTCACAGGGACCCCGGGGTGGCTACACCTTC. Translated, it gives CASSSQGPRGGYTF.

This chain joins TRBV6-1 and TRBJ2-7, with unresolved D. With 8 bases removed from V and 4 bases from J, the gap between germline ends came to 18 bases. Per germline, CDR1 MNHNS and CDR2 SASEGT. This CDR3 is 14 amino acids long. CDR3 coding DNA: TGTGCCAGCCGCCCACTCCCCGTTACTTACGAGCAGTACTTC. Translation: CASRPLPVTYEQYF.

The gene calls are TRBV27 and TRBJ1-1, with D maybe TRBD1 (6 bases). V was shortened by 2 bases and J by 7 bases, with 11 bases between the two germline ends. The CDR3 spans 13 residues. Germline CDR1 MNHEY, CDR2 SMNVEV (reference sequence). The CDR3 sequence is CASSLRGGDEAFF. The DNA of the CDR3 is TGTGCCAGCAGTTTAAGGGGGGGGGATGAAGCTTTCTTT.

This clone was detected only a few times. CDR3 protein: CASSLQGMTGNTIYF. The CDR3 DNA follows: TGTGCCAGCAGCCTGCAGGGTATGACGGGAAACACCATATATTTT. The gene calls are TRBV13 and TRBJ1-3, with D possibly TRBD1 on 5 matching bases. V was trimmed by 5 bases and J by 4 bases, leaving 15 bases between them. The germline V gene has CDR1 PRHDT and CDR2 FYEKMQ (reference sequence). The CDR3 is made up of 15 amino acids.

This clone was found a few times. The chain employs TRBV2 and TRBJ1-4; no clear D gene. Germline CDR1 SNHLY, CDR2 FYNNEI. The V and J ends lost 6 bases and 8 bases respectively, with 16 bases between them. This CDR3 spans 14 amino acids. CDR3 sequence (DNA): TGTGCCAGCAGGGCGGGCGGGAAGAGGGAAAAACTGTTTTTT. This gives the protein CASRAGGKREKLFF.

V gene TRBV27 combines with J gene TRBJ2-3; D is ambiguous. CDR3 length equals 15 residues. CDR1 and CDR2 (germline): MNHEY, SMNVEV (reference sequence). Between the trimmed V and J ends, which lost 3 bases and 0 bases, there was a span of 10 bases. The CDR3 loop reads CASSFSLASTDTQYF. DNA of the CDR3: TGTGCCAGCAGTTTTTCCTTAGCTAGCACAGATACGCAGTATTTT.

The rearrangement links TRBV4-2 to TRBJ2-7; 8 nucleotides agree with TRBD1. The CDR3 spans 16 residues. The V and J ends lost 0 bases and 6 bases, in that order; junction bases with no gene match: 10. Germline CDR1 is LGHNA and CDR2 is YNFKEQ. This CDR3 is CASSQEPGQVGGEQYF. CDR3 DNA: TGTGCCAGCAGCCAAGAGCCGGGACAGGTAGGGGGCGAGCAGTACTTC.

The chain employs TRBV9 and TRBJ1-3; TRBD1 aligns across 7 bases. This CDR3 spans 19 amino acids. The germline V gene has CDR1 SGDLS and CDR2 YYNGEE. CDR3 in DNA: TGTGCTAAACATCGCGAGGGGAGAGGGGGCCTCTCCCTTGGAAACACCATATATTTT. Its protein is CAKHREGRGGLSLGNTIYF.

The chain is built from TRBV6-5 and TRBJ2-2; D gene unclear. V was clipped by 4 bases and J by 6 bases, with 9 bases between them. Germline CDR1 is MNHEY and CDR2 is SVGAGI. The CDR3 consists of 13 residues. CDR3 loop: CASSLLLPGELFF. CDR3 sequence (DNA): TGTGCCAGCAGTTTACTCCTACCCGGGGAGCTGTTTTTT.

This sequence joins TRBV23-1 and TRBJ2-2, with D perhaps TRBD1 (6 bases). TRBV23-1 is classed as an ORF, of uncertain function. The CDR3 loop spans 17 amino acids. The ends were cut back, 1 base at V and 2 bases at J, with 14 bases in the middle. As DNA, the CDR3 is TGCGCCAGCAGTCAATTAACAGGGCTCCCCAACACCGGGGAGCTGTTTTTT. It codes for CASSQLTGLPNTGELFF.

The chain links TRBV30 to TRBJ2-1; TRBD2 matches 9 bases. Germline CDR1 reads GTSNPN; CDR2 reads SVGIG (reference sequence). The V gene end was trimmed by 8 bases and the J gene end by 4 bases; junction bases not matched to a gene: 9. The CDR3 extends over 14 amino acids. The CDR3 protein is CAGFGREGYNEQFF. The CDR3 DNA sequence: TGTGCCGGATTTGGGCGGGAGGGATACAATGAGCAGTTCTTC.

The chain uses TRBV4-1 and TRBJ2-1; 14 bases line up with TRBD2. This CDR3 is built from 17 residues. The germline CDR1 and CDR2 sequences are MGHRA and YSYEKL. V dropped 4 bases and J dropped 6; count of bases not matched to a gene: 8. The CDR3 loop is CASSPVGTSGSSNEQFF. CDR3 DNA: TGCGCCAGCAGCCCAGTCGGGACTAGCGGGAGCTCCAATGAGCAGTTCTTC.

The V gene is TRBV7-9, the J gene TRBJ1-2; D not certain. Germline V gene data show CDR1 as SEHNR and CDR2 as FQNEAQ (reference sequence). V lost 2 bases and J 0 bases, leaving 7 bases between the germline ends. The CDR3 extends over 14 amino acids. The CDR3 loop is CASSLTGANYGYTF. In nucleotides, the CDR3 is TGTGCCAGCAGCTTAACGGGAGCTAACTATGGCTACACCTTC.

This chain connects TRBV4-2 to TRBJ2-1; 7 bases are shared with TRBD2. The junction had 2 bases not matched to a gene; V was cut back by 2 bases and J by 7 bases. This CDR3 comprises 13 residues. Germline V lookup: CDR1 LGHNA, CDR2 YNFKEQ. CDR3 region: CASSQSGNNEQFF. CDR3 bases: TGTGCCAGCAGCCAAAGCGGGAATAATGAGCAGTTCTTC.

The rearrangement joins TRBV18 to TRBJ2-7, with D uncertain. This CDR3 comprises 16 residues. With 6 bases removed from V and 4 bases from J, the gap between germline ends came to 22 bases. CDR1 is KGHSH, CDR2 LQKENI, per germline. This chain's CDR3 is CASSPRSSPTGYEQYF. In DNA form, the CDR3 reads TGTGCCAGCTCTCCTCGGAGCAGTCCTACCGGTTACGAGCAGTACTTC.

V and J are TRBV9 and TRBJ2-1; tentatively, D is TRBD2 (6 bases). V was trimmed by 6 bases and J by 5 bases, leaving 15 bases between them. CDR3 length equals 14 residues. Germline lookup yields CDR1 SGDLS and CDR2 YYNGEE. The CDR3 nucleotides read TGTGCCAGCACCGGTGGGACGGGGGACAATGAGCAGTTCTTC. This codes for CASTGGTGDNEQFF.

V gene TRBV19 combines with J gene TRBJ2-6; weak D call: TRBD2 (5 bases). CDR3 length: 15 amino acids. Trimming left V 6 bases short and J 4 bases short, with 13 bases between. CDR1 and CDR2 (germline): LNHDA, SQIVND (reference sequence). Written as DNA, the CDR3 is TGTGCCAGTAGCGGCGTCCGGAGGGGGGCCAACGTCCTGACTTTC. It translates to CASSGVRRGANVLTF.

CDR3 sequence: CASSLTGFRETQYF. CDR3 nucleotide sequence: TGTGCCAGCAGCTTAACAGGGTTTCGAGAGACCCAGTACTTC. V is TRBV7-7 and J is TRBJ2-5; D is perhaps TRBD1 (6 bases). The CDR3 sequence is 14 residues long. Germline V CDR1 and CDR2: SSHAT, FNYEAQ (reference sequence). The V end lost 2 bases, the J end lost 4 bases, and 11 bases lay between the germline ends. The full variable domain, with the rest looked up from reference TRBV7-7 and TRBJ2-5, is GAGVSQSPRYKVTKRGQDVTLRCDPISSHATLYWYQQALGQGPEFLTYFNYEAQPDKSGLPSDRFSAERPEGSISTLTIQRTEQRDSAMYRCASSLTGFRETQYFGPGTRLLVL.

The chain combines TRBV4-1 with TRBJ1-1; D remains ambiguous. In germline, CDR1 is MGHRA, CDR2 YSYEKL. The CDR3 contains 14 residues. V lost 3 bases, J lost 3 bases, and 11 bases lay in between. CDR3 loop: CASSHSNMDTEAFF. The CDR3 region has the DNA TGCGCCAGCAGCCATAGCAACATGGACACTGAAGCTTTCTTT.

The gene calls are TRBV4-1 and TRBJ2-6; TRBD1 matches 10 bases. Germline V gene sequence: CDR1 MGHRA, CDR2 YSYEKL. Trimming at V came to 1 base and at J to 2 bases, leaving 2 bases not matched to a gene. The CDR3 is 17 residues long. Here the CDR3 DNA reads TGCGCCAGCAGCCAAGGACAGGGGGCTGCTGGGGCCAACGTCCTGACTTTC. Translation: CASSQGQGAAGANVLTF.

The chain uses TRBV28 and TRBJ2-7; 11 nucleotides line up with TRBD1. The CDR3 runs 15 residues. Per germline, CDR1 MDHEN and CDR2 SYDVKM. J lost 4 bases, V lost 5 bases, and 7 bases had no gene match. As DNA, the CDR3 is TGTGCCAGCAGTCGAACCGGGACAGGGGGTTACGAGCAGTACTTC. It specifies CASSRTGTGGYEQYF.

The chain combines TRBV4-1 with TRBJ2-7; 7 nucleotides align to TRBD2. Trimming cost V 0 bases and J 6 bases; bases outside gene matches: 2. This CDR3 is 13 amino acids long. Germline values: CDR1 MGHRA, CDR2 YSYEKL. In DNA form, the CDR3 reads TGCGCCAGCAGCCAAGAAGGGAGGGCCGAGCAGTACTTC. Protein product: CASSQEGRAEQYF.